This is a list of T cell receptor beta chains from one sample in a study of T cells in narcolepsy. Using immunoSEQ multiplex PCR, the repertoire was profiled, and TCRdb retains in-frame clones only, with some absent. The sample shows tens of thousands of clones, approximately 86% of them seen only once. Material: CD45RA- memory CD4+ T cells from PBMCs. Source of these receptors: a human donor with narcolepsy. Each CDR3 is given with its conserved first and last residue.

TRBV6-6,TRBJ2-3,CASSYSGQGYTDTQYF
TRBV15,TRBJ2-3,CATSIDPPGNSPRTDTQYF
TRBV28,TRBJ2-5,CASSLGTGGRETQYF
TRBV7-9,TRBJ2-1,CASSFETGHEQFF
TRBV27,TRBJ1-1,CASGLAEAFF
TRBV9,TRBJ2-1,CASSVTSGSLNEQFF
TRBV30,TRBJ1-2,CAWRTVYGYTF
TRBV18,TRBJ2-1,CASSLGGEQFF
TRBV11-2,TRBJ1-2,CASSPGTAYGYTF
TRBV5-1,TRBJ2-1,CASSLEGYQGIDEQFF
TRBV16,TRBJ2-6,CASSQNSGASGANVLTF
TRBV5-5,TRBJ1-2,CASSTGQGTSYTF
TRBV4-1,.,CASSARAGASISYEQYF
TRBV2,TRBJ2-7,CASRQGPGEQYF
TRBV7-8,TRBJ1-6,CASSLNSGTGNSPLHF
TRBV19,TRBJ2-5,CASSIQRETQYF
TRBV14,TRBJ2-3,CASTSWVAGADTQYF
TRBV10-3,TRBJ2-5,CAISRGLAATQYF
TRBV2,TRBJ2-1,CASTGGATSLGEQFF
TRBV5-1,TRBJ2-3,CASSLGALAGSTDTQYF
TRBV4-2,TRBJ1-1,CASSQDSWSTEAFF
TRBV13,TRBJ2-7,CASSLTGAYEQYF
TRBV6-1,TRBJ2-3,CASSALGGGTDTQYF
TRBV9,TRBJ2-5,CASSVAGTSGTQYF
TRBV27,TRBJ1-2,CASSSGGNGYTF
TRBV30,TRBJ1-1,CAWSPNHGTEAFF
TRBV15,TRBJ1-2,CATSNRYGYTF
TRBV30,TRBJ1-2,CAWSSAVGGYTF
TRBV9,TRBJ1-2,CASSSPTGINYGYTF
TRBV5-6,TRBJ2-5,CASSLGMGAAYQETQYF
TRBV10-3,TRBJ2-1,CAISDASGGAHEQFF
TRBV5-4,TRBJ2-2,CASSGPGQGITNTGELFF
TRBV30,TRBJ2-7,CAWSVLREPYEQYF
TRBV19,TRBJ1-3,CASSIDRPGATGNTIYF
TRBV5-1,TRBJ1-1,CASSLEGLNTEAFF
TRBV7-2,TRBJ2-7,CASSTRLAGEGEQYF
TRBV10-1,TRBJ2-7,CASSYSSSYEQYF
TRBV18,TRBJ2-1,CASSSLPAASSYNEQFF
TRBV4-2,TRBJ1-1,CASSQAPDRGQAEAFF
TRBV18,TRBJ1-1,CASSPPSIMNTEAFF
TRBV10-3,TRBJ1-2,CAISGDDGKDYGYTF
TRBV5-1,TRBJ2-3,CASSAGSGTDTQYF
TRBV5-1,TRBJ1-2,CASSLEGRGYGYTF
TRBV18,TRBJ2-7,CASSPRTGSYEQYF
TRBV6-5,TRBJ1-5,CASSPQGAGGSQHF
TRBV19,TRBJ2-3,CASSIGTGGSGTQYF
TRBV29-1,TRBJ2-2,CSVEGRDGSTGELFF
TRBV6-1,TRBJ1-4,CASSSGSTNEKLFF
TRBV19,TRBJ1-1,CASIRFRGASEAFF
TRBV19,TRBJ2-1,CASSTPRVGYNEQFF
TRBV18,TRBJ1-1,CASSGQGAAEAFF
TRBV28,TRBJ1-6,CASGQGLYNSPLHF
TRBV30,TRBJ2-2,CAWSVFGAGWNTGELFF
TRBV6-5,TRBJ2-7,CASSYGHATSYEQYF
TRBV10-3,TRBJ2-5,CAIRRGKDQETQYF
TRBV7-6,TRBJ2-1,CASSLGASGHSYNEQFF
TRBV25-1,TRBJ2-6,CASSDRGYGANVLTF